This entry lists 4 T cell receptor beta chains sequenced from one sample in a study of spatial heterogeneity in lung cancer. No cognate antigen is known for these TCRs. The time point: sample taken at primary tumor resection. Study-level results: The number of expanded tumor alpha and beta chains correlated with mutation number.

TCRdb independently ran MiXCR on the 5' RACE reads; one entry per CDR3 protein. The table includes some 100,000 distinct CDR3 sequences, 4.4% detected once. This material consisted of lung tumor tissue, taken at surgery. All receptors come from a male donor with early-stage non-small cell lung cancer.

This clonotype was picked up many times. V gene TRBV9 combines with J gene TRBJ2-1, with D hard to call. V gave up 4 bases and J gave up 7 bases, with 18 bases separating them. Per the germline V gene, CDR1 is SGDLS and CDR2 is YYNGEE. The CDR3 is 15 residues long. CDR3 sequence reads: CASSLERTVTNEQFF. For the CDR3, the DNA is TGTGCCAGCAGCCTGGAAAGGACGGTGACAAATGAGCAGTTCTTC. Filled out from reference TRBV9 and TRBJ2-1, the complete variable domain reads DSGVTQTPKHLITATGQRVTLRCSPRSGDLSVYWYQQSLDQGLQFLIQYYNGEERAKGNILERFSAQQFPDLHSELNLSSLELGDSALYFCASSLERTVTNEQFFGPGTRLTVL.

This clonotype came up many times. The rearrangement uses TRBV9 and TRBJ1-2; possibly TRBD1 for D (5 bases). V shed 4 bases and J shed 2 bases, with 12 bases lying between them. The germline CDR1 and CDR2 sequences are SGDLS and YYNGEE. CDR3 length equals 14 residues. The CDR3 loop is CASSFSGENYGYTF. CDR3 bases: TGTGCCAGCAGCTTTTCGGGGGAAAACTATGGCTACACCTTC.

This clonotype has ten or more counts. The J gene is TRBJ1-6, the V gene TRBV5-1; D gene uncertain. V gave up 5 bases and J gave up 8 bases, with 11 bases separating them. The CDR3 runs to 13 residues. Germline loops: CDR1 SGHRS, CDR2 YFSETQ. The CDR3 nucleotides read TGCGCCAGCAGAGAGGTCTTTGATTCACCCCTCCACTTT. Protein product: CASREVFDSPLHF.

The genes are TRBV10-3 and TRBJ2-7, with a tentative D call TRBD2 (6 bases). This CDR3 contains 19 residues. Between the trimmed V and J ends, which lost 4 bases and 4 bases, there was a span of 29 bases. Germline values: CDR1 ENHRY, CDR2 SYGVKD. The CDR3 sequence: CAISAFRSFEGGVSYEQYF. CDR3 DNA: TGTGCCATCAGTGCTTTTCGCTCATTTGAGGGAGGAGTATCGTACGAGCAGTACTTC.